This T cell receptor beta chain was identified during a study of blood T cells in healthy people across ages (dated by TCRdb to about 2015). Some background on the complete study: In model experiments, template switching captured roughly one uniquely barcoded TCR beta cDNA molecule for every two T cells. Donors of different ages were randomly distributed across sequencing lanes to avoid experimental bias. Using the same blood draw, the study looked at two additional independent replicas of 1 million unique cDNA reads for two donors, one aged 18 to 30 and the other aged 80 or older. To track age-related changes in TCR beta repertoire diversity, the study relied on deep sequencing normalized with unique cDNA molecular identifiers. The donors were divided into four age groups: young (average approximately 16 years), middle-aged (approximately 42), aged (under 70) and long-lived (82). What the research found in general, with its limitations: Compared with the aged group, more naive CD4+ T cells, fewer expanded clones and increased TCR diversity were shown by the long-lived group, suggesting age selection. Estimates of total diversity from one million sequenced T cells were regarded as lower bounds and underestimates. As age increased, observed TCR beta diversity per million T cells dropped in a roughly linear way, and a significant reduction was already evident by age approximately 40. A strong correlation was found between observed TCR beta diversity and the percentage of naive T cells measured by flow cytometry. Because the CMV infection status of the donors was unknown, age-related changes in expanded clonotypes may potentially have been confounded. Because profiling used bulk unsorted PBMCs, naive and antigen-experienced compartments could not be compared conclusively.

The library was made by 5' RACE. This sample was sequenced with an Illumina HiSeq 2500. A second PCR of roughly 7 to 11 cycles was performed with a sample-barcoded 5' primer and a J-beta primer mix. Each TCR beta cDNA molecule received a unique molecular identifier from a template-switch 5' adaptor carrying 12 random nucleotides. Each sample yielded at least 2.5 million CDR3-containing paired-end reads. First-strand cDNA synthesis was performed from all RNA using the Mint cDNA synthesis kit, with priming by a TRBC-specific oligonucleotide. All cDNA was treated with uracil-DNA glycosylase and then went through a first 18-cycle PCR with the universal primers M1SS and BC2_uni_R. On the study's bioinformatics: Each sample was normalized by randomly selecting 1 million high-quality reads, each carrying a distinct molecular identifier. Instead of being binned into consensus sequences, reads that shared molecular identifiers were thrown out. CDR3 identification, clonotype clustering and error correction used MiTCR with a Q25 quality threshold and the strictest error-elimination algorithm. A nonparametric unseen species model with Euler transformation was used to estimate a lower bound on total TCR beta diversity. TCRdb reanalyzed the raw reads on its own, using fastp at Q25 for trimming and MiXCR for clone calling, and kept in-frame beta chains. Rows are combined by CDR3 protein, so each entry shows the most common genes and DNA. Clone size and V and J calls follow TCRdb, not the original study. Within this sample are about 730,000 distinct CDR3 sequences, with approximately 39% of them counted one time only. Less than 25% of the sample is held by the ten biggest clonotypes.

This clonotype was counted many times. The specificity of this receptor is unknown. Base qualities are not at hand, and no much larger clone is one base apart. The roughly 38 donors, aged roughly 6 to 90 years, were systemically healthy Caucasian individuals from Russia. Approximately 9.3 milliliters of peripheral blood were collected from each donor into EDTA-treated Vacutainer tubes. Ficoll-Paque density-gradient centrifugation was used to isolate PBMCs, with at least 6 million obtained per sample. Trizol reagent was used to extract total RNA from PBMCs, with at least 5 micrograms per sample. For every donor, flow cytometry on a PBMC aliquot measured the percentage of naive CD45RAhigh/CD27high T cells. V is pared back by 1 base and J by 0 bases, with 9 bases lying between the germline termini. Inclusive of the bounding cysteine and phenylalanine, the CDR3 is 16 residues long. CDR3 DNA only is kept here, 48 bases in frame from base 1. CDR1 MGHRA and CDR2 YSYEKL were looked up in the germline V gene.

The clonotype originates from a woman aged 55-69 years in good health. The V gene is TRBV4-1 and the J gene is TRBJ1-4; the best D guess is TRBD1, with 5 bases matching. The material sequenced was blood. The base sequence is TGCGCCAGCAGCCAAGTCCAGACAGCAACTAATGAAAAACTGTTTTTT. Its amino acids are CASSQVQTATNEKLFF.